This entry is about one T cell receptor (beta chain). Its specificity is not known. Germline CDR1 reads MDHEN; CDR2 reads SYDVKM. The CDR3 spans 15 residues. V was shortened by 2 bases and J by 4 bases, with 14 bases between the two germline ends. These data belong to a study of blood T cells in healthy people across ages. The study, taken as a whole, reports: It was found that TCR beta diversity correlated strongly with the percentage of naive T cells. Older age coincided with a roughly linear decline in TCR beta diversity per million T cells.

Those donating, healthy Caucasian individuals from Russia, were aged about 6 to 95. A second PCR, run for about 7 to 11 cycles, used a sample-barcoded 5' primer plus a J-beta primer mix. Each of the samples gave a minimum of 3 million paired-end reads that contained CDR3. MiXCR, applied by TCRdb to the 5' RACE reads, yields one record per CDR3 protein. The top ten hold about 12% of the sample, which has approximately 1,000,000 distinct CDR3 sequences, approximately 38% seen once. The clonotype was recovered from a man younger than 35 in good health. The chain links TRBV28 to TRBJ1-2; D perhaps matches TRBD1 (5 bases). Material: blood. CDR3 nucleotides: TGTGCCAGCAGTTTAAGCCCGCCAGGGATCTATGGCTACACCTTC. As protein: CASSLSPPGIYGYTF.